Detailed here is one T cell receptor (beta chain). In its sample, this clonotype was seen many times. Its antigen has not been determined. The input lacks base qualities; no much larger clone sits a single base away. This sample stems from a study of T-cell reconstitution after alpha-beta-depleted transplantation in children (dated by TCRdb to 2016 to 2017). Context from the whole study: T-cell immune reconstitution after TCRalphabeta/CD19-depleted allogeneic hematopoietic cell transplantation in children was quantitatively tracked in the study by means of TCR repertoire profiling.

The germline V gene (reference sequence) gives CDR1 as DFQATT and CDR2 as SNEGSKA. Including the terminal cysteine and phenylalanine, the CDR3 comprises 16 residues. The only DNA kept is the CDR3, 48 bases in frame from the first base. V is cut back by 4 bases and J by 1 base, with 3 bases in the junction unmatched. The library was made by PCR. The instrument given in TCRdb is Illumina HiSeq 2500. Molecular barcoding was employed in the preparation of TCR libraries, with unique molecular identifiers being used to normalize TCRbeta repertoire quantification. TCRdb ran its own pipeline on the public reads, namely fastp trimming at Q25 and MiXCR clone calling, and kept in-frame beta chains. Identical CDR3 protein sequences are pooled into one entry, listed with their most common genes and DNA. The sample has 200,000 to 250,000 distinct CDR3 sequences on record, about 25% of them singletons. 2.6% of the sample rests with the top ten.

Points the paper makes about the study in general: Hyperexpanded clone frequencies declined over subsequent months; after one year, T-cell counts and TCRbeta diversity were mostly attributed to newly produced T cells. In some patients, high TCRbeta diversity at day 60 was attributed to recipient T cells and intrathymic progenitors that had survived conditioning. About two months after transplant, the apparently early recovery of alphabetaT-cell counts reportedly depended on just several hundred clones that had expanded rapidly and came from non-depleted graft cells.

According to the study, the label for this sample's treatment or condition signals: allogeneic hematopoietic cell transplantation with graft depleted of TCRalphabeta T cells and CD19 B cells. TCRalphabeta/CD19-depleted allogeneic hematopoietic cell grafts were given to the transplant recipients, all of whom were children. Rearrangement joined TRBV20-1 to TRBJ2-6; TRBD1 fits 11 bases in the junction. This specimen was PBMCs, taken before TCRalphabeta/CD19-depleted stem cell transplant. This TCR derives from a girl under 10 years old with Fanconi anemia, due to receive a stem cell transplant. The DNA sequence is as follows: TGCAGTGCTACGGACAGGGGGCTGTCTGGGGCCAACGTCCTGACTTTC. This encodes CSATDRGLSGANVLTF.